This T cell receptor (beta chain) was retrieved from a study of cytomegalovirus exposure and HLA in healthy donors. Study-level findings and limits: Presence/absence analyses took donor sequencing depth as roughly uniform. Reportedly, HLA-A and HLA-B alleles of most subjects were accurately predicted from TCR beta. Earlier analysis found most TCR beta V segments productive about 90% or about 30% of the time. Researchers reported from a later analysis that most CMV-associated TCR beta chains appeared HLA-restricted.

Primers for the PCR totalled 60 Vbeta and 13 Jbeta. Clones were sequenced by immunoSEQ multiplex PCR, and TCRdb holds only the in-frame ones, with some missing. The sample gives roughly 200,000 clones, more than 65% of which show up once; about 3.5% is in the top ten. Looked up from germline, CDR1 is LNHDA and CDR2 is SQIVND (reference sequence). V dropped 5 bases and J dropped 0 bases, with 8 bases sitting between them. The CDR3 has 14 amino acids. To note about this clone: Its antigen is currently unknown.

Sequenced sample: PBMCs. The chain links TRBV19 to TRBJ1-5; D unresolved. The sequence was collected from a man in his forties in good health and CMV-seropositive. The CDR3 DNA follows: TGTGCCAGTAGTTCCGGGTTTAGCAATCAGCCCCAGCATTTT. Encoded protein: CASSSGFSNQPQHF.